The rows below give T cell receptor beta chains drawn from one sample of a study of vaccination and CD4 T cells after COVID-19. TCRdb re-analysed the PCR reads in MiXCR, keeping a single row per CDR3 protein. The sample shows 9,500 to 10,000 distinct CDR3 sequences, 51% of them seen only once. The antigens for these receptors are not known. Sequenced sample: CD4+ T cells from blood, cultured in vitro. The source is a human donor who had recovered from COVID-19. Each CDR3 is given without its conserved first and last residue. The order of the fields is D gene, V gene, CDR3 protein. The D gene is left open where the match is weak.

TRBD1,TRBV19,ASRGRTGRVYEQY
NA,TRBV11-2,ASTSEGNNSPLH
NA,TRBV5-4,ASSGTVQETQY
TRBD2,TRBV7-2,ASSQNSGRGETQY
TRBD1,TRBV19,ASSVPNRGISVAF
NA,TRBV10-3,AISESGRGPPDTQY
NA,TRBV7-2,ASSLDGNYGYT
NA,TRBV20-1,SANRIGGTEAF
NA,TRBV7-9,ASSANRGPNYEQY
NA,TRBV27,ASSSGNIQY
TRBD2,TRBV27,ASSLVVSGGSYEQY
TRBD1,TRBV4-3,ASSQGATGEVGPQH
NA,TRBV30,AWSVLVGINTGELF
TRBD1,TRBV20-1,SARVSGQGWTEAF
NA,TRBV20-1,SANDRHEGDYGYT
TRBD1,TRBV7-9,ASSPLTGRPRTDTQY
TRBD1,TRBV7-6,ASSLGGQGPGAEAF
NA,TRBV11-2,ASSLDRGPNSYNEQF
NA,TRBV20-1,SARPGRLNTQY
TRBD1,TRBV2,ASSGQGVYQPQH
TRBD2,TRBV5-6,ASSLRTSRSSYNEQF
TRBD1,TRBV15,ATARKGAVGELF
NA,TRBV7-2,ASSLEGRGTDTQY
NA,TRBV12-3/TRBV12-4,ASSLTENTEAF
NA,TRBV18,ASSPISDQPQH
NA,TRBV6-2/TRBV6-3,ASSYVQGRGASYNEQF
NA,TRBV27,ASSLFGTNTEAF
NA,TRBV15,ATSRHIQGPLEQY
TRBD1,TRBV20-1,SATRTGRETQY